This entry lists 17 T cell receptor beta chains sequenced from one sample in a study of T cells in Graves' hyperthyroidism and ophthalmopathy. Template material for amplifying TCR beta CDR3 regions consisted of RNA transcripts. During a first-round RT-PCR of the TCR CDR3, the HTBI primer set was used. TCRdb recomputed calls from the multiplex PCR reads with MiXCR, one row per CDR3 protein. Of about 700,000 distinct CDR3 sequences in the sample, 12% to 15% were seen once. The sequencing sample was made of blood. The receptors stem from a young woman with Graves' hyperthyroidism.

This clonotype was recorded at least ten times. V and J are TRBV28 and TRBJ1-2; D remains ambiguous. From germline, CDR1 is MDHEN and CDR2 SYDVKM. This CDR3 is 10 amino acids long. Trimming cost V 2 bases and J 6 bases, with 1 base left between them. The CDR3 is CASSLNGYTF. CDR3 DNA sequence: TGTGCCAGCAGTTTAAATGGCTACACCTTC.

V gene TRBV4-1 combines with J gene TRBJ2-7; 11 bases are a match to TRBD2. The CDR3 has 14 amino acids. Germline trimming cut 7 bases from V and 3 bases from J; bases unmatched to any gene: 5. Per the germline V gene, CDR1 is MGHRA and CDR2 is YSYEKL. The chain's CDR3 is CASKEGTSGYEQYF. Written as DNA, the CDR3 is TGCGCCAGCAAGGAGGGGACTAGCGGCTACGAGCAGTACTTC.

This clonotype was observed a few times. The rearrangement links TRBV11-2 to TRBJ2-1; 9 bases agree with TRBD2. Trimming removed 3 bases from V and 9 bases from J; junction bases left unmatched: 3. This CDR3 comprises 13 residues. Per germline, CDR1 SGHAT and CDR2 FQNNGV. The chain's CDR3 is CASSLREGSEQFF. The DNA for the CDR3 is TGTGCCAGCAGCTTGCGGGAGGGTAGTGAGCAGTTCTTC.

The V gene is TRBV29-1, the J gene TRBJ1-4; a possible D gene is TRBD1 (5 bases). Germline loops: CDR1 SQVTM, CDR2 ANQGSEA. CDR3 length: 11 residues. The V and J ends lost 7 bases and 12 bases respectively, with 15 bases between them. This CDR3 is CSATSGAQLFF. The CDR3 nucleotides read TGCAGCGCTACGTCCGGGGCTCAACTGTTTTTT.

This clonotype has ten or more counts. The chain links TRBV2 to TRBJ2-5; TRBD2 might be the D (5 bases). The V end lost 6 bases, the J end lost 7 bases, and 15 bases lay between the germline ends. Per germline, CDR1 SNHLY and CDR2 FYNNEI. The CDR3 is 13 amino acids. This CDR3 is CASSESPRGTQYF. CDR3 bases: TGTGCCAGCAGCGAGTCACCCCGGGGGACCCAGTACTTC.

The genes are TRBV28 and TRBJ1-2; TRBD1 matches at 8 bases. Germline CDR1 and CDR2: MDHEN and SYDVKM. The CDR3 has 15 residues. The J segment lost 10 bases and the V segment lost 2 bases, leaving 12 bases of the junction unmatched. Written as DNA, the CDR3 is TGTGCCAGCAGTTTACCCAGGGGGCGACGAGATGACTACACCTTC. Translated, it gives CASSLPRGRRDDYTF.

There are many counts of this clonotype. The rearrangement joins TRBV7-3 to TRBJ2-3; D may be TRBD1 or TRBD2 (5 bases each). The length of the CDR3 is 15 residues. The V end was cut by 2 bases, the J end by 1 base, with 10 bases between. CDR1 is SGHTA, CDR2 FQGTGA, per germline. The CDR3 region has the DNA TGTGCCAGCAGCTTAGATGGGGGACGCACAGATACGCAGTATTTT. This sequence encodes CASSLDGGRTDTQYF.

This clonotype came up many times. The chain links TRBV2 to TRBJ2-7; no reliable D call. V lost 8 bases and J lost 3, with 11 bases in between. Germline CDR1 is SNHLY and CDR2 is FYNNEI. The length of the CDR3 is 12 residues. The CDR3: CASWGRVYEQYF. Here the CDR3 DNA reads TGTGCCAGCTGGGGTCGCGTCTACGAGCAGTACTTC.

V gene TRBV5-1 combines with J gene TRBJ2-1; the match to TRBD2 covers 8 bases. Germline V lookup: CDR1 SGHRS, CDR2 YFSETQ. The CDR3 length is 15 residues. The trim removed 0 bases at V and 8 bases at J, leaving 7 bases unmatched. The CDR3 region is CASSLELAAFHEQFF. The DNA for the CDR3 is TGCGCCAGCAGCTTGGAACTAGCGGCTTTCCATGAGCAGTTCTTC.

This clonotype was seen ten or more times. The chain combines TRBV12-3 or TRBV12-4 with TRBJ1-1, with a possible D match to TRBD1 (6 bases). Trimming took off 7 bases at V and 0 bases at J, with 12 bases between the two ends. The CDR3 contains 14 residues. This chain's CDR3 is CASTWTVVNTEAFF. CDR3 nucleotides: TGTGCCAGCACCTGGACAGTAGTGAACACTGAAGCTTTCTTT.

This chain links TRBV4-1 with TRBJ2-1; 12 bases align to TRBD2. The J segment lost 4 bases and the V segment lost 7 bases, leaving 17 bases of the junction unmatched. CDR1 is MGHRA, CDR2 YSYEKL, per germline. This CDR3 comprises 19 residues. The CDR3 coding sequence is TGCGCCAGCAATCTGAAATGGCTAGCGGGAGGGCCGGAGTACAATGAGCAGTTCTTC. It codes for CASNLKWLAGGPEYNEQFF.

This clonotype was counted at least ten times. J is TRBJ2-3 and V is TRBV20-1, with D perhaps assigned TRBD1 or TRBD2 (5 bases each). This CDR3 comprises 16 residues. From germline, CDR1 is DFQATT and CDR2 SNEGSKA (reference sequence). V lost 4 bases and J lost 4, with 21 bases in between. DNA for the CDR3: TGCAGTGCTATACGACCGGGACCTACCCCCGCAGATACGCAGTATTTT. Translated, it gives CSAIRPGPTPADTQYF.

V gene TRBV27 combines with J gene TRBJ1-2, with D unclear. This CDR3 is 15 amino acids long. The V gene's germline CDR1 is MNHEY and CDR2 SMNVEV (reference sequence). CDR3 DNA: TGTGCTGCAGCAGTTTACCCCGGGGTCAATTATGGCTACACCTTC. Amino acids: CAAAVYPGVNYGYTF.

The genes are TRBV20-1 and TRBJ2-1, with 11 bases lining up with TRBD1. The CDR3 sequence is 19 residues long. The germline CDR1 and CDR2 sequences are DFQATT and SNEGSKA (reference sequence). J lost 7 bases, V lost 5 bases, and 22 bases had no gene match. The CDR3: CSAAVRDRGRSGPGNEQFF. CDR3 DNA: TGCAGTGCTGCTGTCCGGGACAGGGGGAGGAGCGGGCCCGGGAATGAGCAGTTCTTC.

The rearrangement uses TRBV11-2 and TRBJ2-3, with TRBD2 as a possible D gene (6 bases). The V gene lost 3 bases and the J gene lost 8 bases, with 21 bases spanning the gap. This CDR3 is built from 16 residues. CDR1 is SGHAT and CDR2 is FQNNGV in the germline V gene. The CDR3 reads CASSFPRGVRGGTQYF. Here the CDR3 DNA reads TGTGCCAGCAGCTTTCCCCGCGGGGTACGGGGCGGTACGCAGTATTTT. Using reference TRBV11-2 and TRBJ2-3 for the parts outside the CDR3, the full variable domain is EAGVAQSPRYKIIEKRQSVAFWCNPISGHATLYWYQQILGQGPKLLIQFQNNGVVDDSQLPKDRFSAERLKGVDSTLKIQPAKLEDSAVYLCASSFPRGVRGGTQYFGPGTRLTVL.

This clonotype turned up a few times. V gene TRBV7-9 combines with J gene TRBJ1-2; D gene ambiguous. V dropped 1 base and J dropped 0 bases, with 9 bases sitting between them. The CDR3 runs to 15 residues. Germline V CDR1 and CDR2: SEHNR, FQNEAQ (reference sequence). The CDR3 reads CASSLGASANYGYTF. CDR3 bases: TGTGCCAGCAGCTTAGGAGCGTCAGCTAACTATGGCTACACCTTC.

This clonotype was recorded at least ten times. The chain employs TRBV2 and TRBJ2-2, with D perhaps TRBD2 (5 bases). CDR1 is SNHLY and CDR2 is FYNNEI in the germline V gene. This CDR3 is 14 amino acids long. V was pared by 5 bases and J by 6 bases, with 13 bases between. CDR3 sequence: CASSFTRYPGELFF. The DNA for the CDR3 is TGTGCCAGCAGTTTTACTAGATACCCCGGGGAGCTGTTTTTT.